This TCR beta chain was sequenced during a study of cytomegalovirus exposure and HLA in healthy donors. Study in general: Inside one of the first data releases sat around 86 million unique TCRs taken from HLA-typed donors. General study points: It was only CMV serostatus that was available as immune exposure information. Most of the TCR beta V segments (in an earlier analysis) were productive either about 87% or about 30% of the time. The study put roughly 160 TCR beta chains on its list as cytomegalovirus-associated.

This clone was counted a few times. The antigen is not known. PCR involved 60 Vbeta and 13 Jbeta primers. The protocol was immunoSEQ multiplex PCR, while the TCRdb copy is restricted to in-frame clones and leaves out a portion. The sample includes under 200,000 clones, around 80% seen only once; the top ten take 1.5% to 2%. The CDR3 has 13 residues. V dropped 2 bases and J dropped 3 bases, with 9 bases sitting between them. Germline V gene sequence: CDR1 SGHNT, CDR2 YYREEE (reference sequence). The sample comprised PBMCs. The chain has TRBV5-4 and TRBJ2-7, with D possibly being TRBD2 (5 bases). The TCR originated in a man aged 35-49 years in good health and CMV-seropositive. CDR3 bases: TGTGCCAGCAGCTTCCGGGAAAACTACGAGCAGTACTTC. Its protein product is CASSFRENYEQYF.